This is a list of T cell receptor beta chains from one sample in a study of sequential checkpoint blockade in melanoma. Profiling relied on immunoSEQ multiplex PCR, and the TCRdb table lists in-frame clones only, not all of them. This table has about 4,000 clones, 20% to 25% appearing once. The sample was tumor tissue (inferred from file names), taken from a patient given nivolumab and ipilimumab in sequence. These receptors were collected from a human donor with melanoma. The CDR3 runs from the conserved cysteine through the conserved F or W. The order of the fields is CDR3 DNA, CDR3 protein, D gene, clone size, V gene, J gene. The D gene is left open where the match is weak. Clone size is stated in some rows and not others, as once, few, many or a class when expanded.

TGTGCCAGCAGCCAAATAGCGGGAGTGGGCGAGCAGTACTTC	CASSQIAGVGEQYF	TRBD2	NA	TRBV14	TRBJ2-7
TGTGCCATCAGTGCTGGGACAGATACGCAGTATTTT	CAISAGTDTQYF	NA	few	TRBV6-8	TRBJ2-3
TGTGCCAGCTCACCACGGCGGGTTATAGAAGAGACCCAGTACTTC	CASSPRRVIEETQYF	NA	few	TRBV18	TRBJ2-5
TGTGCCAGTAGTTATGGGGGGAACCAGCCCCAGCATTTT	CASSYGGNQPQHF	NA	NA	TRBV19	TRBJ1-5
TGCGCCAGCAGCCAAGATGTACGCACAGATACGCAGTATTTT	CASSQDVRTDTQYF	NA	NA	TRBV4-1	TRBJ2-3
TGTGCCTGGAGTGCCGGGAGGCCAGAGACCCAGTACTTC	CAWSAGRPETQYF	TRBD2	few	TRBV30	TRBJ2-5
TGTGCCAGCATCGCACTAGCGGGAGTCGAGCAGTACTTC	CASIALAGVEQYF	TRBD2	medium-sized	TRBV6-8	TRBJ2-7
TGTGCCACAACGCCGGACCCTGGGGCAGTTGGGGGCTACACCTTC	CATTPDPGAVGGYTF	NA	NA	TRBV6-8	TRBJ1-2
TGTGCCAGCAGCGTTGGGTTTCTGAGCGACGAGCAGTACTTC	CASSVGFLSDEQYF	NA	many	TRBV9	TRBJ2-7
TGTGCCAGCAGTCCACAGGGGGGCACCTCCTACGAGCAGTACTTC	CASSPQGGTSYEQYF	TRBD1	few	TRBV6-8	TRBJ2-7
TGCGCCAGCAGCTTGGAGTTGGGCTCCGCTGAAGCTTTCTTT	CASSLELGSAEAFF	NA	few	TRBV5-1	TRBJ1-1
TGTGCCAGCAGCCAAGAACCTAAGTCTGAAGCTTTCTTT	CASSQEPKSEAFF	NA	large	TRBV9	TRBJ1-1
TGTGCCAGCTCACCATTGGGACAGGAAAGCTCCTATAATTCACCCCTCCACTTT	CASSPLGQESSYNSPLHF	TRBD1	NA	TRBV18	TRBJ1-6
TGTGCCAGCAGCTTACAACTAGCGGGGGGGGAGCTGTTTTTT	CASSLQLAGGELFF	TRBD2	few	TRBV7-6	TRBJ2-2
TGTGCCAGCACACACGACGGTATGGGCAATCAGCCCCAGCATTTT	CASTHDGMGNQPQHF	NA	many	TRBV11-3	TRBJ1-5
TGTGCCAGCTCAGTCGGGACAGTGAATGAAAAACTGTTTTTT	CASSVGTVNEKLFF	TRBD1	few	TRBV18	TRBJ1-4
TGTGCCATCAGTGTAACAGGCTCTAGCACAGATACGCAGTATTTT	CAISVTGSSTDTQYF	NA	NA	TRBV6-8	TRBJ2-3
TGTGCCAGTAGTATGGTGCGGCTAGCGGGAGACCCAGATACGCAGTATTTT	CASSMVRLAGDPDTQYF	TRBD2	NA	TRBV19	TRBJ2-3
TGTGCCAGTACCCCGATGGGGTCTAGTCGGGAGCAGTTCTTC	CASTPMGSSREQFF	NA	NA	TRBV19	TRBJ2-1
TGTGCCAGCAGCTCCGGGGCAGAGGCTGGCTACACCTTC	CASSSGAEAGYTF	NA	many	TRBV7-1	TRBJ1-2
TGTGCCAGCAGTGTCACCGGGACGTCGACCTCTGAGCAGTACTTC	CASSVTGTSTSEQYF	NA	few	TRBV6-8	TRBJ2-7
TGTGCCAGCAGTGACAAGCCGGGGGGTACTGGGGCCAACGTCCTGACTTTC	CASSDKPGGTGANVLTF	TRBD2	few	TRBV6-8	TRBJ2-6
TGCGCCAGCAGCCCCTTGGGTGCGGGACAAATCTACGAGCAGTACTTC	CASSPLGAGQIYEQYF	NA	NA	TRBV5-1	TRBJ2-7
TGTGCCACCAGCGGGGACCCGGGACAGGCCTTTTATGGCTACACCTTC	CATSGDPGQAFYGYTF	TRBD1	NA	TRBV15	TRBJ1-2
TGTGCCAGTAGTATAGATGGGACCTCGTATGAGCAGTTCTTC	CASSIDGTSYEQFF	NA	few	TRBV19	TRBJ2-1
TGTGCCAGCTCACCAGTAACCCGCACAGATACGCAGTATTTT	CASSPVTRTDTQYF	NA	NA	TRBV18	TRBJ2-3
TGTGCCAGCAGTTACTCGAAGGGGACAGTGAACTCCTACGAGCAGTACTTC	CASSYSKGTVNSYEQYF	TRBD1	medium-sized	TRBV6-8	TRBJ2-7
TGTGCCAGCAGCTTGGAGGTCGAAGGAGGTACTGAAGCTTTCTTT	CASSLEVEGGTEAFF	NA	medium-sized	TRBV11-3	TRBJ1-1
TGTGCCAGCTCATCACAGGGGGGAGCTACGCAGTATTTT	CASSSQGGATQYF	TRBD1	once	TRBV18	TRBJ2-3
TGCGCCAGCAGCCAAGCGAGCAGGGGGGACTATGGCTACACCTTC	CASSQASRGDYGYTF	TRBD1	few	TRBV23-1	TRBJ1-2
TGTGCCAGCCACGACAACCCTTACGAGCAGTACTTC	CASHDNPYEQYF	NA	NA	TRBV6-8	TRBJ2-7
TGCGCCAGCTCCGTTCGTGGAGCTGAGACAGATACGCAGTATTTT	CASSVRGAETDTQYF	NA	NA	TRBV5-1	TRBJ2-3
TGTGCCATCAGTACTAAAGGGGGACTAGCGGGAGCTGAGCAGTTCTTC	CAISTKGGLAGAEQFF	TRBD2	few	TRBV6-8	TRBJ2-1
TGTGCCAGCAGCTCACGGGCTAGCGGGAGGGCCGAAAACAATGAGCAGTTCTTC	CASSSRASGRAENNEQFF	TRBD2	medium-sized	TRBV11-3	TRBJ2-1
TGCAGCGTTTCCACAGGGTGGGAGAGCAATCAGCCCCAGCATTTT	CSVSTGWESNQPQHF	NA	NA	TRBV29-1	TRBJ1-5
TGTGCCAGCAGTTACGTAGTATGGCAGGCGAACACCGGGGAGCTGTTTTTT	CASSYVVWQANTGELFF	NA	NA	TRBV6-8	TRBJ2-2
TGTGCCAGCAGCCCCGCCCCGTACGAGCAGTACTTC	CASSPAPYEQYF	NA	NA	TRBV6-8	TRBJ2-7
TGTGCCAGCAGCCAATCGGACAGGGCCCTCTACTATGGCTACACCTTC	CASSQSDRALYYGYTF	TRBD1	medium-sized	TRBV11-3	TRBJ1-2
TGCAGCGTTGAGCAACAGGGGGTGCACATTCAGTACTTC	CSVEQQGVHIQYF	TRBD1	NA	TRBV29-1	TRBJ2-4
TGCGCCAGCAGCCAAGATAGGAGTCCCAATTCACCCCTCCACTTT	CASSQDRSPNSPLHF	NA	NA	TRBV23-1	TRBJ1-6
TGTGCCAGCAGCTTGGGACAGGCCGGAAACCCCCAGCATTTT	CASSLGQAGNPQHF	TRBD1	many	TRBV11-3	TRBJ1-5
TGTGCCAGCAGTTCCCACGGGACTAGCGGGGGGAATGAGCAGTTCTTC	CASSSHGTSGGNEQFF	TRBD2	few	TRBV6-8	TRBJ2-1
TGTGCCAGCAGTCGACGGGGCCCCTACGAGCAGTACTTC	CASSRRGPYEQYF	NA	NA	TRBV6-8	TRBJ2-7
TGCGCCAGCAGCCCATTAGGGGCAGGTTATTCACCCCTCCACTTT	CASSPLGAGYSPLHF	NA	NA	TRBV5-1	TRBJ1-6
TGCAGCGTTACGACATCTACCGGGGAGCTGTTTTTT	CSVTTSTGELFF	NA	few	TRBV29-1	TRBJ2-2
TGTGCCAGCAGTTCCGGCGGTGGGGCCAACGTCCTGACTTTC	CASSSGGGANVLTF	NA	NA	TRBV6-8	TRBJ2-6
TGCGCCAGCAGCATGAACAGTGGCTTCTTCGACACTGAAGCTTTCTTT	CASSMNSGFFDTEAFF	NA	NA	TRBV5-1	TRBJ1-1
TGTGCCAGCTCACCACGCCCAGCAGAACCCGAGACCCAGTACTTC	CASSPRPAEPETQYF	NA	NA	TRBV18	TRBJ2-5
TGTGCCAGCGGCGGAGGTGGGGGAGCCGTCCAGGGTAAGCAGTATTTT	CASGGGGGAVQGKQYF	NA	NA	TRBV28	TRBJ2-3
TGTGCCAGCAGCCCGGACAGGGTGGGAAACACCATATATTTT	CASSPDRVGNTIYF	TRBD1	medium-sized	TRBV11-3	TRBJ1-3
TGTGCTAGTGGTTCGTTAGGTTGGGGAAGCAATCAGCCCCAGCATTTT	CASGSLGWGSNQPQHF	NA	once	TRBV12-5	TRBJ1-5
TGTGCCAGCTCGGCGGCTAGAGCCTTAGAAGAGACCCAGTACTTC	CASSAARALEETQYF	NA	NA	TRBV18	TRBJ2-5
TGTGCCAGCAGCTTAGAAGTTGCCAGGATGAACACTGAAGCTTTCTTT	CASSLEVARMNTEAFF	NA	medium-sized	TRBV11-3	TRBJ1-1
TGTGCCTGGCCACGGGGGAACACTGAAGCTTTCTTT	CAWPRGNTEAFF	NA	few	TRBV30	TRBJ1-1
TGTGCAAGTCGCTTAGGGAGTGGTTTGAGCTCCTACAATGAGCAGTTCTTC	CASRLGSGLSSYNEQFF	NA	NA	TRBV12-2	TRBJ2-1
TGTGCCAGCTCCTCAGCAGGGGTTGAGGATACGCAGTATTTT	CASSSAGVEDTQYF	NA	once	TRBV18	TRBJ2-3
TGTGCCAGCAGTGAGCAGGTGAACACTGAAGCTTTCTTT	CASSEQVNTEAFF	NA	few	TRBV6-8	TRBJ1-1
TGTGCCAGCTCACCTGAACTAGCGGGAGACCCGAACACCGGGGAGCTGTTTTTT	CASSPELAGDPNTGELFF	TRBD2	NA	TRBV18	TRBJ2-2
TGCAGCGCCGGGACAGAGCTTAGGGAGCAGTTCTTC	CSAGTELREQFF	TRBD1	once	TRBV29-1	TRBJ2-1
TGTGCCAGCAGCCAAGTAGATCAAGCTAACTATGGCTACACCTTC	CASSQVDQANYGYTF	NA	NA	TRBV14	TRBJ1-2